This TCR beta chain was sequenced in a study of shared clonotypes between healthy human individuals (dated by TCRdb to about 2020). A note on the overall study: A few men and two women, aged 18 to 49 years, made up the cohort. For each donor, CD4 naive and CD4 memory were each given three plates, CD8 naive was given two plates, and CD8 memory was given one plate. Blood TCR repertoires of a handful of healthy adults were deeply sequenced to estimate repertoire size and the extent of clonotype sharing between individuals. To increase sequencing depth and limit assay-specific biases, different laboratories used diverse techniques to prepare libraries and sequence TCR repertoires. Leukapheresis yielded between about 0.85 and 10 billion PBMCs per donor.

Using the deep immunoSEQ assay, TCR CDR3 regions were amplified from genomic DNA by multiplex PCR. Genomic DNA extracted from each cell subset was distributed evenly over all wells of several immunoSEQ 96-well plates, and each plate served as one replicate. Each replicate PCR for sorted subsets received approximately 220 ng genomic DNA, equal to roughly 30,000 T cell genomes. The purified libraries were quantified using a Qubit 3.0 fluorometer, sized with a Bioanalyzer 2100, and then quantified again using the KAPA Library Quantification kit. Every immunoSEQ 96-well plate was sequenced on a dedicated single-read 150-cycle Illumina NextSeq 550 flow cell. On the authors' methods: Because only junctional sequences without quality scores were contained in the immunoSEQ output, filtering matching that applied to full-length reads could not be performed. To assign V/J genes and CDR3, sequences were annotated against IMGT germline references using PyIR, a Python wrapper for IgBLAST v1.9. Reads with weak V/J assignments (E-value above 1e-6), missing CDR3, stop codons, out-of-frame junctions, or ambiguous translated residues were removed. V3J clonotypes were defined as sequences sharing the same inferred V gene, J gene, and CDR3 amino acid sequence. Percentage overlap between repertoires was computed as shared unique clonotypes divided by the size of the smaller repertoire. Richness of each repertoire was evaluated using RTK rarefaction, the Chao1 estimator, and Recon v2.1 estimates of unobserved clonotypes. Generation probabilities were computed with OLGA for all TCRbeta clonotypes obtained by the gDNA method from four donors. TCRdb retrieved this table from immuneACCESS and kept in-frame rearrangements only. Not all clones are present; in checked studies, unresolved V genes account for under half, and no reason is known for the remainder. From that table come the V and J calls and clone size; the DNA was used to work out D and trimming. The table for this sample lists some 1.4 million clones; around 97% of them were counted only once. The biggest ten clones account for about 1.2% of the sample.

About this clone itself: The antigen it recognizes is unknown. The record has no base qualities; no much larger clone is one base away.

The donors were healthy, HIV-negative adults with no recently reported acute infections or vaccinations. Every donor was a Caucasian adult residing in Nashville, Tennessee, USA. Magnetic negative selection was used to enrich CD4+ T cells, after which naive cells were positively selected on CD45RA and the negative fraction became the memory subset. Blood was obtained by leukapheresis, after which PBMCs were separated by Ficoll-Histopaque density gradient centrifugation and cryopreserved in liquid nitrogen vapor phase. Analytical flow cytometry was used to check the purity and quantity of every magnetically sorted T cell population. From each sorted fraction, genomic DNA was isolated and quantified by UV absorbance on a Nanodrop 2000c. There are 16 amino acids in the CDR3, from cysteine to phenylalanine inclusive. This entry keeps only the CDR3 DNA: 48 bases, framed from base 1. V and J are trimmed by 3 bases and 0 bases, and the gene matches miss 4 bases of the junction. The germline V gene (reference sequence) specifies SEHNR as CDR1 and FQNEAQ as CDR2.

Overall results and qualifications from the work: The small number of donors limited the genetic and exposure-history diversity represented. Clonotypes shared by all four sorted-subset donors showed higher generation probabilities than non-shared clonotypes. Sampling was restricted to blood, and TCR repertoires in tissues likely differ from the TCR repertoires found in blood. Naive subsets generally had larger estimated clonotype richness than memory subsets did. Approximately 4.8% of naive CD4, 3.5% of naive CD8, approximately 2% of memory CD4, and less than 0.45% of memory CD8 clonotypes were shared across a few donors. Even with the large sequencing depth, rarefaction of the sorted-subset datasets indicated that sequencing was incomplete. Based on pairwise subsampling, the degree of clonotype sharing among donors was expected to be affected by sequencing depth.

Recombination joined TRBV7-9 with TRBJ2-2; 7 bases in the junction line up with TRBD1. Sequencing was performed on naive CD4+ T cells sorted from blood. Read against the paper, the sample's cell subset or site label means: CD45RA+ positively selected. The receptor was derived from a man younger than 45 in good health. The nucleotide sequence is TGTGCCAGCAGCTTTAAGGGGGCAGCGAACACCGGGGAGCTGTTTTTT. The encoded protein is CASSFKGAANTGELFF.